The source of this T cell receptor beta chain is a study of CXCR3-negative and CXCR3-positive naive CD8 T cells (dated by TCRdb to 2018 to 2020). For the wider study: In total, about 140 million TRB reads were obtained, or roughly 1.5 +/- 0.3 million reads per library. The TRBV-TRBJ cluster analysis covered naive subsets from about 5 donors and memory cells from 3 donors. Diversity and physicochemical repertoire analyses covered approximately 10 donors pooled from two independent experiments.

With no count recorded, this clonotype is classed as medium-sized (0.01 to 0.1%) from frequency. The specificity of this receptor is unknown. For CDR1 and CDR2, the germline V gene (reference sequence) lists DFQATT and SNEGSKA. Including the terminal cysteine and phenylalanine, the CDR3 comprises 15 residues. No coding sequence is recorded. Each CD8+ T cell subset was flow-sorted in triplicate, with some 300,000 cells per subset placed directly into RLT lysis buffer. Naive CD8+ T cells were defined stringently as CD45RO-CCR7+CD27+CD95- to exclude memory contaminants. Peripheral blood mononuclear cells were isolated from buffy coats using standard density gradient centrifugation. A FACSAria III was used to flow-sort naive CXCR3-negative and CXCR3-positive CD8+ T cells. Total RNA was extracted from sorted cells using an RNeasy Mini Kit. On the study overall, not on this receptor specifically: Surface CD5, linked to self-reactivity in mice, was comparable between naive subsets; TCR interaction strength was therefore also inferred from TRB CDR3 physicochemical properties. Freshly isolated PBMCs were used for most assays because CXCR3 expression went down partially after cryopreservation. Compared with CXCR3-negative naive cells, CXCR3-positive naive cells had TRB CDR3s with higher hydrophobicity (lower Kidera factor 4), lower energy, and higher strength and volume indices. Both naive subsets had comparably high repertoire diversity, while memory CD8+ T cells had much lower repertoire diversity. Within the same donor, TRBV-TRBJ usage looked similar between naive CXCR3-negative and CXCR3-positive cells, but memory cells had distinct patterns.

Sequenced on a NextSeq 550. The Human TCR Profiling Kit (MiLaboratory) was used to make UMI-labeled 5' RACE TRB cDNA libraries. cDNA synthesis used the entire amount of extracted RNA, and PCR amplification then used the entire amount of cDNA produced. Libraries were prepared in parallel using an identical number of PCR cycles. Processing in the source paper ran as follows. With a requirement of at least two reads per UMI, MIGEC and MiXCR extracted about 49,000 +/- 11,000 unique UMI-labeled TRB cDNA molecules per library. On average, roughly 40,000 +/- 10,000 functional in-frame TRB CDR3 nucleotide clonotypes lacking stop codons were found per library. After each sample was downsampled to 5000 UMI-labeled TRB molecules, VDJtools was used to calculate diversity metrics such as normalized Shannon-Wiener and Chao1. VDJtools was used to calculate clonotype-size-weighted physicochemical properties of the central five CDR3 residues, namely interaction energy, strength, volume and Kidera factor 4. TCRdb reprocessed the raw reads; every CDR3 protein sequence is a single record, and DNA is not supplied. TCRdb, rather than the study authors, made the V and J calls. The table for this sample lists 4,500 to 7,000 distinct CDR3 sequences. Around 2% of the sample lies in the top ten.

This chain is built from TRBV20-1 and TRBJ2-7; without DNA, the TCRdb call of TRBD1 cannot be checked. This clonotype originated in a human donor in good health. Some clones in this sample may be carry-over from other donors' samples. The sequencing sample was made of naive CXCR3+ CD8+ T cells from blood. In the paper's terms, the cell subset or site label means: CD45RO-CCR7+CD27+CD95- naive CD8+ T cells expressing CXCR3 (TNR3+). The CDR3: CSARDREQGDYEQYF.